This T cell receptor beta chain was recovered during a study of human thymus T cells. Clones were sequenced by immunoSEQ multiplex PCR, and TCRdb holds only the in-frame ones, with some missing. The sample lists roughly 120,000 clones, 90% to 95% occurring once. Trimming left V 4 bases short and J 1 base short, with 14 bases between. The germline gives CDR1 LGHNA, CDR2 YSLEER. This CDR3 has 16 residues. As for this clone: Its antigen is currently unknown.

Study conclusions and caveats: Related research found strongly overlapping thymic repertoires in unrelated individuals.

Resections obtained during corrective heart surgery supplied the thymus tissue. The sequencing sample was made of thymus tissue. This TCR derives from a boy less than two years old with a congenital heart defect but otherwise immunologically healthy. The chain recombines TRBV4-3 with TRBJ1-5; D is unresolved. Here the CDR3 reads CASSPRVGLSNQPQHF. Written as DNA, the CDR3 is TGCGCCAGCAGCCCGCGGGTAGGGTTAAGCAATCAGCCCCAGCATTTT.